The 22 T cell receptor beta chains presented below share a single source sample, sequenced in a study of cytomegalovirus exposure and HLA in healthy donors. 13 Jbeta primers and 60 Vbeta primers were used for the PCR. The data were produced by immunoSEQ multiplex PCR, yet TCRdb's version contains in-frame clones alone and is incomplete. The sample includes 95,000 to 150,000 clones, roughly 80% seen only once; the top ten take 2.5% to 3%. Sequencing used PBMCs. These TCRs come from a middle-aged woman in good health and CMV-seropositive.

This clone was recorded a few times. V gene TRBV9 combines with J gene TRBJ2-7, with 16 positions matching TRBD2. Germline V gives CDR1 SGDLS, CDR2 YYNGEE. J lost 2 bases, V lost 3 bases, and 2 bases had no gene match. This CDR3 comprises 16 residues. CDR3 sequence reads: CASSAGLAGGTYEQYF. Written as DNA, the CDR3 is TGTGCCAGCAGCGCGGGACTAGCGGGGGGGACCTACGAGCAGTACTTC.

The chain recombines TRBV5-1 with TRBJ1-4; 8 bases agree with TRBD1. This CDR3 is 14 amino acids long. V was clipped by 0 bases and J by 6 bases; unmatched bases: 1. CDR1 SGHRS and CDR2 YFSETQ come from the germline V gene. The CDR3 sequence is CASSLGTGYEKLFF. The CDR3 DNA sequence: TGCGCCAGCAGCTTGGGGACAGGGTATGAAAAACTGTTTTTT.

The rearrangement joins TRBV7-9 to TRBJ1-2; perhaps TRBD1 as D (6 bases). CDR1 is SEHNR and CDR2 is FQNEAQ in the germline V gene (reference sequence). V was cut by 5 bases and J by 0 bases, with 10 bases left in between. CDR3 length: 14 residues. CDR3 sequence: CASSPGTPNYGYTF. As DNA, the CDR3 is TGTGCCAGCAGCCCAGGGACACCTAACTATGGCTACACCTTC.

V is TRBV15 and J is TRBJ2-7; D not resolved. This CDR3 contains 15 residues. The V and J ends lost 0 bases and 7 bases respectively, with 16 bases between them. Germline-derived CDR1 and CDR2 are LNHNV and YYDKDF (reference sequence). Here the CDR3 DNA reads TGTGCCACCAGCAGAGATCCAGGCAGGTATGTGGAGCAGTACTTC. This translates into CATSRDPGRYVEQYF.

This clone was seen only a few times. This chain connects TRBV2 to TRBJ1-5; possibly TRBD1 for D (5 bases). The CDR3 extends over 14 amino acids. Trimming cost V 7 bases and J 2 bases, with 12 bases left between them. Germline values: CDR1 SNHLY, CDR2 FYNNEI. As DNA, the CDR3 is TGTGCCAGCAAGGGGATCCAGGGCAATCAGCCCCAGCATTTT. It is translated as CASKGIQGNQPQHF.

This clone appeared a few times. The V call is TRBV9, the J call TRBJ1-4; D may be TRBD1 (5 bases). Between the trimmed V and J ends, which lost 5 bases and 7 bases, there was a span of 21 bases. CDR3 length: 16 residues. Per germline, CDR1 SGDLS and CDR2 YYNGEE. In nucleotides, the CDR3 is TGTGCCAGCAGAGTTTCGGCGGCAGGGAGGTGTGAAAAACTGTTTTTT. This gives the protein CASRVSAAGRCEKLFF.

The chain recombines TRBV5-1 with TRBJ2-7; weak D call: TRBD1 (6 bases). The CDR3 has 15 amino acids. Germline V gene sequence: CDR1 SGHRS, CDR2 YFSETQ. The V end was cut by 4 bases, the J end by 1 base, with 15 bases between. Here the CDR3 reads CASSTSGVGSYEQYF. CDR3 bases: TGCGCCAGCAGCACATCAGGGGTGGGGTCCTACGAGCAGTACTTC.

The rearrangement links TRBV19 to TRBJ1-5; 7 nucleotides align to TRBD1. From germline, CDR1 is LNHDA and CDR2 SQIVND (reference sequence). The V and J ends lost 3 bases and 2 bases, in that order; junction bases with no gene match: 4. The CDR3 runs 15 residues. The CDR3 region has the DNA TGTGCCAGTAGTATGGGCAGGGGGGGCAATCAGCCCCAGCATTTT. This gives the protein CASSMGRGGNQPQHF.

The gene calls are TRBV6-4 and TRBJ2-3; TRBD1 aligns across 9 bases. Trimming removed 5 bases from V and 3 bases from J; junction bases left unmatched: 3. The CDR3 spans 14 residues. In germline, CDR1 is MRHNA, CDR2 SNTAGT. The DNA of the CDR3 is TGTGCCAGCAGTCGGGACAGGGCTACAGATACGCAGTATTTT. This encodes CASSRDRATDTQYF.

The chain uses TRBV11-2 and TRBJ2-3, with 11 bases matching TRBD2. Trimming removed 6 bases from V and 5 bases from J; junction bases left unmatched: 13. This CDR3 comprises 17 residues. Germline CDR1 SGHAT, CDR2 FQNNGV. CDR3 DNA sequence: TGTGCCAGCAGTCGTATGACCTTAGCGGGAGGGGTAGATACGCAGTATTTT. This gives the protein CASSRMTLAGGVDTQYF. The whole variable domain, remainder taken from reference TRBV11-2 and TRBJ2-3, is EAGVAQSPRYKIIEKRQSVAFWCNPISGHATLYWYQQILGQGPKLLIQFQNNGVVDDSQLPKDRFSAERLKGVDSTLKIQPAKLEDSAVYLCASSRMTLAGGVDTQYFGPGTRLTVL.

This chain uses TRBV6-5 with TRBJ2-7, with D perhaps matching TRBD2 (5 bases). V lost 0 bases and J 2 bases, leaving 11 bases between the germline ends. The germline V gene has CDR1 MNHEY and CDR2 SVGAGI. The CDR3 has 15 residues. The CDR3 bases are TGTGCCAGCAGTTACTCAGGACTGCGGCCCTACGAGCAGTACTTC. This encodes CASSYSGLRPYEQYF.

This chain links TRBV7-9 with TRBJ1-2, with 8 nucleotides matching TRBD1. The V gene's germline CDR1 is SEHNR and CDR2 FQNEAQ (reference sequence). The CDR3 is 16 residues long. V was pared by 3 bases and J by 4 bases, with 10 bases of the junction left unmatched. This chain's CDR3 is CASSFGRDRSPYGYTF. The CDR3 bases are TGTGCCAGCAGCTTCGGCCGGGACAGGTCTCCCTATGGCTACACCTTC.

This chain joins TRBV2 and TRBJ1-1, with TRBD1 matching 9 bases. The CDR3 length is 17 residues. From germline, CDR1 is SNHLY and CDR2 FYNNEI. The J segment lost 4 bases and the V segment lost 0 bases, leaving 9 bases of the junction unmatched. This chain's CDR3 is CASSEALRGQGGTEAFF. CDR3 DNA: TGTGCCAGCAGTGAAGCGCTTCGGGGACAGGGTGGCACTGAAGCTTTCTTT. The variable domain in full, with the rest retrieved from reference TRBV2 and TRBJ1-1, is EPEVTQTPSHQVTQMGQEVILRCVPISNHLYFYWYRQILGQKVEFLVSFYNNEISEKSEIFDDQFSVERPDGSNFTLKIRSTKLEDSAMYFCASSEALRGQGGTEAFFGQGTRLTVV.

The chain employs TRBV6-1 and TRBJ1-1; possibly TRBD1 for D (6 bases). The CDR3 has 14 amino acids. Germline CDR1 reads MNHNS; CDR2 reads SASEGT. With 4 bases removed from V and 6 bases from J, the gap between germline ends came to 15 bases. CDR3: CASSVQGRSAEAFF. The CDR3 DNA sequence: TGTGCCAGCAGTGTACAGGGTCGTAGCGCTGAAGCTTTCTTT.

J is TRBJ2-7 and V is TRBV29-1; D is unresolved. The length of the CDR3 is 12 residues. Trimming took off 4 bases at V and 2 bases at J, with 9 bases between the two ends. CDR1 is SQVTM and CDR2 is ANQGSEA in the germline V gene. CDR3 protein: CSVAAETYEQYF. Written as DNA, the CDR3 is TGCAGCGTTGCCGCGGAGACCTACGAGCAGTACTTC.

There are a few counts of this clone. V is TRBV4-1 and J is TRBJ1-5; D gene ambiguous. Looked up from germline, CDR1 is MGHRA and CDR2 is YSYEKL. This CDR3 has 15 amino acids. Trimming took off 4 bases at V and 2 bases at J, with 12 bases between the two ends. As DNA, the CDR3 is TGCGCCAGCAGCCCGGTTACTTTGGGCAATCAGCCCCAGCATTTT. Protein: CASSPVTLGNQPQHF.

CDR3 in DNA: TGTGCCATCAGAGGGGACAGGGGGAACTATGGCTACACCTTC. Translation gives CAIRGDRGNYGYTF. The chain has TRBV10-3 and TRBJ1-2, with 11 bases aligning to TRBD1. CDR3 length: 14 residues. The germline gives CDR1 ENHRY, CDR2 SYGVKD. V was pared by 6 bases and J by 2 bases, with 2 bases of the junction left unmatched.

This chain joins TRBV27 and TRBJ1-2; TRBD1 agrees at 9 bases. Germline V gene data show CDR1 as MNHEY and CDR2 as SMNVEV (reference sequence). Trimming cost V 5 bases and J 7 bases; bases outside gene matches: 11. CDR3 length equals 15 residues. In DNA, the CDR3 is TGTGCCAGCAGTCCCCGACAGGGGGTGTTCCCTGGCTACACCTTC. It encodes CASSPRQGVFPGYTF.

V gene TRBV5-6 combines with J gene TRBJ2-3; D gene uncertain. Germline CDR1 and CDR2: SGHDT and YYEEEE. The V end was cut by 0 bases, the J end by 5 bases, with 10 bases between. CDR3 length: 14 residues. CDR3 protein: CASSLDAGRDTQYF. The CDR3 nucleotides read TGTGCCAGCAGCTTGGATGCAGGCCGAGATACGCAGTATTTT.

V gene TRBV2 combines with J gene TRBJ2-7; 8 bases fit TRBD1. V lost 7 bases and J lost 7; bases outside the gene matches: 12. Per germline, CDR1 SNHLY and CDR2 FYNNEI. CDR3 length: 14 residues. The CDR3 spells CASTPGQATWEQYF. The CDR3 nucleotides are TGTGCCAGCACTCCGGGACAGGCCACGTGGGAGCAGTACTTC.

The gene calls are TRBV6-5 and TRBJ2-5; TRBD2 is a possible D gene (6 bases). TRBJ2-7 explains the end of the DNA better; the J call may be wrong. This CDR3 has 13 amino acids. Germline values: CDR1 MNHEY, CDR2 SVGAGI. This chain's CDR3 is CASRRGTLYEQYF. Written as DNA, the CDR3 is TGTGCCAGTAGGCGGGGAACGTTGTACGAGCAGTACTTC.

This clone has a handful of counts. The junction differs from germline at one of its ends, possibly a read error. J is TRBJ2-2 and V is TRBV7-7; 8 nucleotides agree with TRBD2. The CDR3 is 15 residues long. Germline V lookup: CDR1 SSHAT, CDR2 FNYEAQ (reference sequence). CDR3 nucleotide sequence: TGTGCTAGCAGCTTAACGGGGGGGAAAAACGGGGAGCTGTTTTTT. Translating it yields CASSLTGGKNGELFF.